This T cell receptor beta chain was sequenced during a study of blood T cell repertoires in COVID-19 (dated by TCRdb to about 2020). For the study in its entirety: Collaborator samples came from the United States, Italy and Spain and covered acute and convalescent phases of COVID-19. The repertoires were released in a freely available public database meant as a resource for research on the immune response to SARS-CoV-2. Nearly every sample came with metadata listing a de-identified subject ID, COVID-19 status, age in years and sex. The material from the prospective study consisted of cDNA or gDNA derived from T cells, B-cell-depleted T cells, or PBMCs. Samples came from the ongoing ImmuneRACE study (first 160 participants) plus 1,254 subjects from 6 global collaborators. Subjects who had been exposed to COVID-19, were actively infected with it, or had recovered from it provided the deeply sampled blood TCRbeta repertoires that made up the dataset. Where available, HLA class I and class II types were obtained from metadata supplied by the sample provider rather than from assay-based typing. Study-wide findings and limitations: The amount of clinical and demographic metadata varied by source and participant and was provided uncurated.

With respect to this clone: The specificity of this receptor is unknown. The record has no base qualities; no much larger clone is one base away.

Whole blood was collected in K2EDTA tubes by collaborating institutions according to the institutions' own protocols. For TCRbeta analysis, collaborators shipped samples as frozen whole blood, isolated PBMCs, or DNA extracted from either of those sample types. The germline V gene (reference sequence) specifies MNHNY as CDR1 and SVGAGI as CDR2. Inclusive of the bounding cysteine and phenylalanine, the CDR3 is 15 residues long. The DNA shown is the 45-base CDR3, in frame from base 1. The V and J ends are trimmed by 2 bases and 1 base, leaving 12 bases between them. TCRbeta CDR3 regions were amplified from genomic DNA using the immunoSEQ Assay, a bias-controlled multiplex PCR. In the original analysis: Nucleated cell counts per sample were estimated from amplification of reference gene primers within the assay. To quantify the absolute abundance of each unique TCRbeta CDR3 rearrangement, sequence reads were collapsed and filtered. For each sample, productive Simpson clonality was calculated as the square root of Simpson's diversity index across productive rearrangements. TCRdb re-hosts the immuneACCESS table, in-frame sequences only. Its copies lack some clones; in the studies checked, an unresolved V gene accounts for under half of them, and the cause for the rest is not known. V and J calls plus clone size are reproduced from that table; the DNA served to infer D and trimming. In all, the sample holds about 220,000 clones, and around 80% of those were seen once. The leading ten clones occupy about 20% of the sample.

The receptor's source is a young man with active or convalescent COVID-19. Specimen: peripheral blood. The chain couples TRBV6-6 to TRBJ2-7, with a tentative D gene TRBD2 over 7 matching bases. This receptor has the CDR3 CASSYGGGFSYEQYF. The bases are TGTGCCAGCAGTTACGGGGGGGGCTTTTCCTACGAGCAGTACTTC.